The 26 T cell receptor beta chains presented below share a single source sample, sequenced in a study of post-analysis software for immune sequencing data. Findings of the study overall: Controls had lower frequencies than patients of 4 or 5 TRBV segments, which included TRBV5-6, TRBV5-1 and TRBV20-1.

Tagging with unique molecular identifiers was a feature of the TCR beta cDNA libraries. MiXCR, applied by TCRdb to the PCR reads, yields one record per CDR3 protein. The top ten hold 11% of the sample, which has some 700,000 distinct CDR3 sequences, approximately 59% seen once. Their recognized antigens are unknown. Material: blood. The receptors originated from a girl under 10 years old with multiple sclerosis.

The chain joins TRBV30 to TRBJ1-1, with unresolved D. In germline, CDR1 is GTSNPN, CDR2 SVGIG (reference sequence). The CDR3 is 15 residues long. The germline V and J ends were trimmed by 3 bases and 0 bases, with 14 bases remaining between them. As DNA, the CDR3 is TGTGCCTGGAGCAGACGAACCGACTTGAACACTGAAGCTTTCTTT. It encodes CAWSRRTDLNTEAFF. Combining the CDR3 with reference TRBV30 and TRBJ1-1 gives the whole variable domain SQTIHQWPATLVQPVGSPLSLECTVEGTSNPNLYWYRQAAGRGLQLLFYSVGIGQISSEVPQNLSASRPQDRQFILSSKKLLLSDSGFYLCAWSRRTDLNTEAFFGQGTRLTVV.

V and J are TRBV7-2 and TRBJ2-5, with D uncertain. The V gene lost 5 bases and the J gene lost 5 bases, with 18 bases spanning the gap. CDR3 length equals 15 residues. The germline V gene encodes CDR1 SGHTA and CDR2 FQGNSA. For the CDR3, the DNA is TGTGCCAGCAGCGTCGAAACGGGTGACGGGGAGACCCAGTACTTC. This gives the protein CASSVETGDGETQYF.

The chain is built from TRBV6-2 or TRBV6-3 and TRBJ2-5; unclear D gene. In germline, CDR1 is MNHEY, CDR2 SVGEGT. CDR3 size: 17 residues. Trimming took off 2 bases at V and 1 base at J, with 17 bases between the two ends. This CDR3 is CASSYKRLTFFQETQYF. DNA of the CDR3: TGTGCCAGCAGTTACAAGCGCCTAACCTTCTTCCAAGAGACCCAGTACTTC.

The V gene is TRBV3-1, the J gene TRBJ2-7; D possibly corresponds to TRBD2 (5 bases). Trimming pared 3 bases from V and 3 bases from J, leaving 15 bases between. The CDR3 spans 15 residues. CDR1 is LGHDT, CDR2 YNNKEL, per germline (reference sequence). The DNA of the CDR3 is TGTGCCAGCAGCCACGGGGTGGGCTGGGACTACGAGCAGTACTTC. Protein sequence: CASSHGVGWDYEQYF.

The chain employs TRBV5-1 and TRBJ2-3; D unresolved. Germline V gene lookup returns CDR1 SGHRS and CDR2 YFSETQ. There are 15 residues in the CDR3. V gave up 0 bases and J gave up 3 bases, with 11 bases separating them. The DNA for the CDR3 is TGCGCCAGCAGCTTGGAACTTCAGACAACAGATACGCAGTATTTT. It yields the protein CASSLELQTTDTQYF.

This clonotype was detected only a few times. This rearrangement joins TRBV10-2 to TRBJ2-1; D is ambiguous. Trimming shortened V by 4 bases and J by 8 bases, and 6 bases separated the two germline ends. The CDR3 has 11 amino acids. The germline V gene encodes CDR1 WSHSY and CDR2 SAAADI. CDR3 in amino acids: CASSGLDEQFF. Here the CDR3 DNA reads TGCGCCAGCAGTGGACTGGATGAGCAGTTCTTC.

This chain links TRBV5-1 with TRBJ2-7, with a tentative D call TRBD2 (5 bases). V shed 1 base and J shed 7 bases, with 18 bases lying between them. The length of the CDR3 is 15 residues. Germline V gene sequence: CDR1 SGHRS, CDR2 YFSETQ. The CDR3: CASSLRRAGESEQYF. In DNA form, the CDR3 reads TGCGCCAGCAGCTTGCGCCGGGCGGGTGAAAGTGAGCAGTACTTC.

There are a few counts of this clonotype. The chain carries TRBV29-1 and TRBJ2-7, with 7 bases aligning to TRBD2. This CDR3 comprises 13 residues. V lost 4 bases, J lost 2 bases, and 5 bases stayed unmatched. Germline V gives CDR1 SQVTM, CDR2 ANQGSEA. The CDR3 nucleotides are TGCAGCGTTGCCAGCGGGGCAACCTACGAGCAGTACTTC. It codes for CSVASGATYEQYF.

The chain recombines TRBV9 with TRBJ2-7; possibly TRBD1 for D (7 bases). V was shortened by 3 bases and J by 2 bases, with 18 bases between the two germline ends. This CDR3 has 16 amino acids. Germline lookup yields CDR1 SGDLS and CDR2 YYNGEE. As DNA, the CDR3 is TGTGCCAGCAGCGCAGGGGCCGGCAGGGGGGCCTACGAGCAGTACTTC. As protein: CASSAGAGRGAYEQYF.

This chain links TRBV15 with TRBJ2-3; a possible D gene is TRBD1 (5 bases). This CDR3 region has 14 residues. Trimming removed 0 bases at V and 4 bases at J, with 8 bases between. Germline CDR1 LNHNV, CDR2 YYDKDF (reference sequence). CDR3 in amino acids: CATSRDKGADTQYF. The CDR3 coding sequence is TGTGCCACCAGCAGAGATAAAGGGGCAGATACGCAGTATTTT. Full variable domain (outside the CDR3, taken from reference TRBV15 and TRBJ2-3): DAMVIQNPRYQVTQFGKPVTLSCSQTLNHNVMYWYQQKSSQAPKLLFHYYDKDFNNEADTPDNFQSRRPNTSFCFLDIRSPGLGDTAMYLCATSRDKGADTQYFGPGTRLTVL.

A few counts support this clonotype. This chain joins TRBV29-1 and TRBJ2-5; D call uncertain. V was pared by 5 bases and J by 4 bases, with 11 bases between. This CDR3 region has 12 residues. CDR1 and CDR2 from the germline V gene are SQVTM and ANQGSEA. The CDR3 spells CSVHGSGETQYF. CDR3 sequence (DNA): TGCAGCGTTCACGGGTCTGGAGAGACCCAGTACTTC.

The DNA for the CDR3 is TGTGCCAGCAGTGACACCAGGTCGGGCAATCAGCCCCAGCATTTT. Translating gives CASSDTRSGNQPQHF. This chain links TRBV25-1 with TRBJ1-5; the D is unclear. Trimming took off 3 bases at V and 2 bases at J, with 11 bases between the two ends. The CDR3 has 15 amino acids. Germline V gives CDR1 MGHDK, CDR2 SYGVNS.

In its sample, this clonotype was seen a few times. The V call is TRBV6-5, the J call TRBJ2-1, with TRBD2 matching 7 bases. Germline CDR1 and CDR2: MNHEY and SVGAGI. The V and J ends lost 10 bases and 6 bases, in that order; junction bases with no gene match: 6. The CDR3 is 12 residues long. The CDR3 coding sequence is TGTGCCACCTCTCCTAGCGGCAATGAGCAGTTCTTC. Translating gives CATSPSGNEQFF.

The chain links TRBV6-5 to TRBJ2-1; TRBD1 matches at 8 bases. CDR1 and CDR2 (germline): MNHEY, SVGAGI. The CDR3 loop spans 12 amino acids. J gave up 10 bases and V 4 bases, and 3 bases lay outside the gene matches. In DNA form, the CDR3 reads TGTGCCAGCAGTTGGTCAGGGGGCGAGCAGTTCTTC. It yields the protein CASSWSGGEQFF.

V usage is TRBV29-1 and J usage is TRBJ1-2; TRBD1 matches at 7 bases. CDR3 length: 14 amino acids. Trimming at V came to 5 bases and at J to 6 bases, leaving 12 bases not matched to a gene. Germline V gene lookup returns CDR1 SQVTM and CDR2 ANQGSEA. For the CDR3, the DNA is TGCAGCGTTAAGGGGGCGCATTCTGCTGATGGCTACACCTTC. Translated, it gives CSVKGAHSADGYTF.

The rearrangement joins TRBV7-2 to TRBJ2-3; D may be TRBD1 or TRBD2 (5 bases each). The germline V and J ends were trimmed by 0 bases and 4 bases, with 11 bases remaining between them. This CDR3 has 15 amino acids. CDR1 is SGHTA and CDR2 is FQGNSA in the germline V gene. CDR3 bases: TGTGCCAGCAGCTTAGCGAGGGGTCAGTCAGATACGCAGTATTTT. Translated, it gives CASSLARGQSDTQYF.

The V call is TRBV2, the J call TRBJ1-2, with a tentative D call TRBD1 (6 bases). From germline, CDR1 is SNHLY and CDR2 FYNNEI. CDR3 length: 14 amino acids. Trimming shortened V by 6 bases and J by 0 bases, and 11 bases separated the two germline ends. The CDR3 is CASRETGANYGYTF. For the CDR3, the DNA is TGTGCCAGCAGGGAGACAGGAGCTAACTATGGCTACACCTTC. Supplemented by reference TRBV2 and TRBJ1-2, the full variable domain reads EPEVTQTPSHQVTQMGQEVILRCVPISNHLYFYWYRQILGQKVEFLVSFYNNEISEKSEIFDDQFSVERPDGSNFTLKIRSTKLEDSAMYFCASRETGANYGYTFGSGTRLTVV.

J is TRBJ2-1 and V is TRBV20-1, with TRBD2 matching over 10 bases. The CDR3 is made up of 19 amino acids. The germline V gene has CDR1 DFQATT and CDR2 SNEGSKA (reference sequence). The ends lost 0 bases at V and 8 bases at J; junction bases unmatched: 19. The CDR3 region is CSAREQREGWFRFRDEQFF. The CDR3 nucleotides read TGCAGTGCTAGAGAACAGCGGGAGGGCTGGTTTAGGTTCCGGGATGAGCAGTTCTTC.

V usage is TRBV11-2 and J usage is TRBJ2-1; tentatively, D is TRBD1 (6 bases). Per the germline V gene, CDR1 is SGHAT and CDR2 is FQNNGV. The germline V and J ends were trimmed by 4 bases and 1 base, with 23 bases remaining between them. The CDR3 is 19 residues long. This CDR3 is CASSSIIGTGSRSYNEQFF. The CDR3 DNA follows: TGTGCCAGCAGCTCCATTATAGGTACAGGGTCGAGGTCCTACAATGAGCAGTTCTTC.

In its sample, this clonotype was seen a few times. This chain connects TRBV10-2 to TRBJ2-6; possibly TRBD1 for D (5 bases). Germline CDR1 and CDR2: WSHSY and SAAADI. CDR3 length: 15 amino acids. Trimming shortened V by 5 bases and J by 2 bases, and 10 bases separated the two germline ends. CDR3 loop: CASSRRGAGANVLTF. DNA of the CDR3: TGCGCCAGCAGTCGAAGGGGCGCTGGGGCCAACGTCCTGACTTTC.

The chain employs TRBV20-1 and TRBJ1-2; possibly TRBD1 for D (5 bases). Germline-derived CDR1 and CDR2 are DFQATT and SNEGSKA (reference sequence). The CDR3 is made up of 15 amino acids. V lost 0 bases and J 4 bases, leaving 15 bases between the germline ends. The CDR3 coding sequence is TGCAGTGCTAGAGATCAGGGCGGGGTCCCCTATGGCTACACCTTC. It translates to CSARDQGGVPYGYTF.

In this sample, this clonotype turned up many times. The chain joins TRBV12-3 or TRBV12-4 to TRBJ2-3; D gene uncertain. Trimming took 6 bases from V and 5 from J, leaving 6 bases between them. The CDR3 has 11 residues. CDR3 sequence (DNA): TGTGCCAGCAGCCTTCTAGATACGCAGTATTTT. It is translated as CASSLLDTQYF.

The CDR3 DNA sequence: TGTGCCAGCAGCTTAGGGGGGCAGGGGAGTGATCCCCTCCACTTT. Protein product: CASSLGGQGSDPLHF. The chain recombines TRBV7-6 with TRBJ1-6; tentative D call: TRBD1 (6 bases). V was clipped by 1 base and J by 13 bases, with 17 bases between them. CDR3 length: 15 residues. Germline assignment: CDR1 SGHVS and CDR2 FNYEAQ.

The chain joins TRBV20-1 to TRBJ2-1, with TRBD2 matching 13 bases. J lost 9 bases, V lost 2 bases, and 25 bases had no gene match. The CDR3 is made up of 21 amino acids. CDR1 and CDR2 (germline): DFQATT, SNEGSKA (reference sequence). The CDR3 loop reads CSARRLLDPGLAGIKRAEQFF. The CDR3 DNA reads TGCAGTGCTAGACGCTTACTCGACCCGGGACTAGCGGGGATAAAGAGGGCTGAGCAGTTCTTC.

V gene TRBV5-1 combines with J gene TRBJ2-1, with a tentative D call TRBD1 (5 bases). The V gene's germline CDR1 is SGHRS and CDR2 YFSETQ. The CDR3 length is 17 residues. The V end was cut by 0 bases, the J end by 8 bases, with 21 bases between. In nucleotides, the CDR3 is TGCGCCAGCAGCTTGGGCATGGGGCCAGGCGGAGTGGATGAGCAGTTCTTC. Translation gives CASSLGMGPGGVDEQFF.

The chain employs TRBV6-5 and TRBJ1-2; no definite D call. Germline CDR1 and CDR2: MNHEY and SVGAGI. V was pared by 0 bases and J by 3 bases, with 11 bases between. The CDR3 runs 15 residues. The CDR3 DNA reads TGTGCCAGCAGTTACTCAAAACTTCAGGACTATGGCTACACCTTC. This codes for CASSYSKLQDYGYTF.